The next 17 T cell receptor beta chains were all read from a single sample in a study of shared clonotypes between healthy human individuals. The repertoire was sequenced with immunoSEQ multiplex PCR; TCRdb's copy has only in-frame clones and lacks some. The sample has about 2 million clones, 85% to 95% seen once. Sequenced sample: naive CD4+ T cells sorted from blood. The subset: CD45RA+ positively selected. These receptors were collected from a man aged 18 to 29 in good health.

As to this clone: Other DNA sequences in this specimen translate into the identical CDR3. The chain uses TRBV6-5 and TRBJ2-2; no reliable D call. Germline-derived CDR1 and CDR2 are MNHEY and SVGAGI. The CDR3 extends over 14 amino acids. Trimming removed 7 bases at V and 2 bases at J, with 11 bases between. The CDR3 sequence: CASTRGSNTGELFF. CDR3 nucleotide sequence: TGTGCCAGCACACGCGGATCCAACACCGGGGAGCTGTTTTTT.

The chain has TRBV28 and TRBJ1-1; no firm D call. Germline values: CDR1 MDHEN, CDR2 SYDVKM. V was clipped by 2 bases and J by 7 bases, with 11 bases between them. The CDR3 is made up of 13 amino acids. This chain's CDR3 is CASSLRETGEAFF. Written as DNA, the CDR3 is TGTGCCAGCAGTTTAAGGGAAACGGGTGAAGCTTTCTTT.

This chain links TRBV10-3 with TRBJ2-7; 9 bases map to TRBD1. This CDR3 spans 15 amino acids. CDR1 ENHRY and CDR2 SYGVKD come from the germline V gene. Trimming removed 5 bases from V and 3 bases from J; junction bases left unmatched: 8. The CDR3 nucleotides are TGTGCCATCAGTCATGAGGGGACAGGGCTCTACGAGCAGTACTTC. Protein sequence: CAISHEGTGLYEQYF.

V usage is TRBV6-5 and J usage is TRBJ1-1, with no clear D. This CDR3 is 14 amino acids long. Germline lookup yields CDR1 MNHEY and CDR2 SVGAGI. Trimming shortened V by 0 bases and J by 6 bases, and 11 bases separated the two germline ends. The DNA of the CDR3 is TGTGCCAGCAGTTACTCGATGAGTAAGGCTGAAGCTTTCTTT. It yields the protein CASSYSMSKAEAFF.

The rearrangement uses TRBV5-1 and TRBJ2-5; possibly TRBD2 for D (5 bases). The CDR3 covers 13 residues. Trimming cost V 3 bases and J 8 bases, with 14 bases left between them. Per germline, CDR1 SGHRS and CDR2 YFSETQ. CDR3 nucleotide sequence: TGCGCCAGCAGCTCGATGACGGACTCAACCCAGTACTTC. Its protein is CASSSMTDSTQYF.

A remark on this clone: One end of the junction is discordant with germline, which a read error may explain. Written as DNA, the CDR3 is TGTGCTAGCAGCACGGGACATCAGGGGGAGACCCAGTACTTC. Protein: CASSTGHQGETQYF. The chain links TRBV7-7 to TRBJ2-5; D is perhaps TRBD1 (6 bases). The germline V gene encodes CDR1 SSHAT and CDR2 FNYEAQ (reference sequence). The CDR3 totals 14 residues.

This clone has a single count. The rearrangement joins TRBV28 to TRBJ1-6; maybe TRBD1 (5 bases). Germline V gene lookup returns CDR1 MDHEN and CDR2 SYDVKM. V was trimmed by 1 base and J by 0 bases, leaving 13 bases between them. The CDR3 is 18 residues long. DNA for the CDR3: TGTGCCAGCAGTTTATCAAAGGGGTCCGGCTCCTATAATTCACCCCTCCACTTT. It yields the protein CASSLSKGSGSYNSPLHF.

This clone was counted at least ten times. The rearrangement joins TRBV9 to TRBJ2-5, with D tentatively TRBD2 (5 bases). The CDR3 has 14 residues. From germline, CDR1 is SGDLS and CDR2 YYNGEE. The ends were cut back, 0 bases at V and 5 bases at J, with 11 bases in the middle. CDR3 protein: CASSVAGRPETQYF. CDR3 coding DNA: TGTGCCAGCAGCGTAGCGGGAAGGCCGGAGACCCAGTACTTC.

The chain uses TRBV4-2 and TRBJ2-1; 7 bases align to TRBD2. Germline values: CDR1 LGHNA, CDR2 YNFKEQ. The ends lost 1 base at V and 2 bases at J; junction bases unmatched: 2. CDR3 size: 15 residues. CDR3 DNA sequence: TGTGCCAGCAGCCAAGGAGCGGGGACCTACAATGAGCAGTTCTTC. Amino acid sequence: CASSQGAGTYNEQFF.

CDR3 sequence reads: CASSLGTGETEAFF. The CDR3 nucleotides are TGTGCCAGCAGTCTCGGGACAGGGGAAACTGAAGCTTTCTTT. V gene TRBV6-5 combines with J gene TRBJ1-1; 10 nucleotides agree with TRBD1. Germline CDR1 and CDR2: MNHEY and SVGAGI. V gave up 5 bases and J gave up 5 bases; unmatched junction bases: 5. This CDR3 contains 14 residues.

V gene TRBV27 combines with J gene TRBJ1-6; D uncertain. This CDR3 spans 16 amino acids. CDR1 MNHEY and CDR2 SMNVEV come from the germline V gene (reference sequence). Trimming took off 2 bases at V and 0 bases at J, with 8 bases between the two ends. CDR3 in amino acids: CASSLATISYNSPLHF. The CDR3 nucleotides read TGTGCCAGCAGTTTAGCGACGATCTCCTATAATTCACCCCTCCACTTT.

V gene TRBV28 combines with J gene TRBJ2-2; D possibly matches TRBD1 or TRBD2 (5 bases each). From germline, CDR1 is MDHEN and CDR2 SYDVKM. The CDR3 covers 17 residues. V was cut by 7 bases and J by 5 bases, with 23 bases left in between. The CDR3 DNA reads TGTGCCAGCACCCCTGGGGGAGTAATTTCAGCTACCGGGGAGCTGTTTTTT. Residues: CASTPGGVISATGELFF.

The genes are TRBV11-3 and TRBJ2-5; tentative D call: TRBD2 (7 bases). V gave up 5 bases and J gave up 7 bases, with 14 bases separating them. The CDR3 sequence is 13 residues long. Germline loops: CDR1 SGHNT, CDR2 YENEEA. The chain's CDR3 is CASSRGALMTQYF. CDR3 sequence (DNA): TGTGCCAGCAGCCGGGGGGCCCTAATGACCCAGTACTTC.

In the case of this clone: The sample carries other DNA sequences with the same CDR3. This chain uses TRBV5-1 with TRBJ2-3, with 11 bases identical to TRBD2. The CDR3 contains 17 residues. Germline CDR1 and CDR2: SGHRS and YFSETQ. Trimming cost V 0 bases and J 0 bases; bases outside gene matches: 3. CDR3 coding DNA: TGCGCCAGCAGCTTGGGCCTAGCGGGGGGAAGCACAGATACGCAGTATTTT. This encodes CASSLGLAGGSTDTQYF.

J is TRBJ1-5 and V is TRBV7-9; 8 nucleotides line up with TRBD1. Looked up from germline, CDR1 is SEHNR and CDR2 is FQNEAQ (reference sequence). J was trimmed by 6 bases and V by 5 bases; bases with no gene match: 6. The CDR3 is 14 residues long. The CDR3 is CASSLDRGSQPQHF. The CDR3 bases are TGTGCCAGCAGCCTCGACAGGGGCAGTCAGCCCCAGCATTTT.

V usage is TRBV5-1 and J usage is TRBJ2-7; no reliable D call. CDR3 length equals 13 residues. V lost 0 bases and J 4 bases, leaving 8 bases between the germline ends. The germline CDR1 and CDR2 sequences are SGHRS and YFSETQ. This chain's CDR3 is CASSLVGFYEQYF. CDR3 nucleotides: TGCGCCAGCAGCTTGGTAGGGTTTTACGAGCAGTACTTC.

This rearrangement joins TRBV2 to TRBJ2-3; 8 nucleotides agree with TRBD2. The CDR3 is 15 amino acids. Germline values: CDR1 SNHLY, CDR2 FYNNEI. Trimming removed 8 bases from V and 3 bases from J; junction bases left unmatched: 10. CDR3 sequence (DNA): TGTGCCAGCGCGGGAGGAGGGTTTGGGACAGATACGCAGTATTTT. Amino acids: CASAGGGFGTDTQYF.